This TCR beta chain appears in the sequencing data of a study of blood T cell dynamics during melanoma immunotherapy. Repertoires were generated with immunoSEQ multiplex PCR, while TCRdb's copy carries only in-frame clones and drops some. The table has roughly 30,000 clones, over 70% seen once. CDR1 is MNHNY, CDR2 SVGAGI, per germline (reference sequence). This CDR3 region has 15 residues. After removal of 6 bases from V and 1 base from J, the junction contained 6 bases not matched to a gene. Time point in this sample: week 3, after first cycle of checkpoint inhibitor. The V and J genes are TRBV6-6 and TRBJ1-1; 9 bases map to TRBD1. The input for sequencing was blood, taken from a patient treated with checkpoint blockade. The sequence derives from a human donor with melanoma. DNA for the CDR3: TGTGCCAGCAGAACAGGGGGCGGACGGAACACTGAAGCTTTCTTT. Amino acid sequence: CASRTGGGRNTEAFF.